The present TCR beta chain was sequenced within a study of post-analysis software for immune sequencing data. Study-wide findings and caveats: Samples prepared in the same batch strongly co-clustered by F measure. Patients had higher frequencies than controls of five TRBV segments, including TRBV5-6, TRBV5-1 and TRBV20-1. Comparison with controls showed significantly lower normalized Chao1 diversity in multiple sclerosis patients.

The TCR beta cDNA libraries carried unique molecular identifiers. In TCRdb, the PCR reads were re-called with MiXCR into one record per CDR3 protein. The sample comprises about 760,000 distinct CDR3 sequences, about 32% of which are singletons, and around 0.56% rests with the top ten. This clonotype was detected only a few times. Its antigen is as yet unknown. The CDR3 extends over 15 amino acids. CDR1 and CDR2 (germline): MDHEN, SYDVKM. V gave up 5 bases and J gave up 0 bases, with 11 bases separating them. This TCR came from a girl between 5 and 17 years old with multiple sclerosis. The material sequenced was blood. The V call is TRBV28, the J call TRBJ1-5; no clear D. CDR3 DNA: TGTGCCAGCAGTCCACCGGGCCTTAGCAATCAGCCCCAGCATTTT. Its translation: CASSPPGLSNQPQHF. Full variable domain (remainder filled in from reference TRBV28 and TRBJ1-5): DVKVTQSSRYLVKRTGEKVFLECVQDMDHENMFWYRQDPGLGLRLIYFSYDVKMKEKGDIPEGYSVSREKKERFSLILESASTNQTSMYLCASSPPGLSNQPQHFGDGTRLSIL.